There are a few counts of the clone carrying this T cell receptor (beta chain). This sample was included in a study of blood T cells in healthy people across ages. A sample-barcoded 5' primer and a J-beta primer mix were used in a second PCR of about 7 to 12 cycles. TCRdb fed the 5' RACE reads into MiXCR, producing one record per CDR3 protein. The table lists 450,000 to 650,000 distinct CDR3 sequences, less than 25% of them singletons. The CDR3 has 12 residues. Germline values: CDR1 SQVTM, CDR2 ANQGSEA. The V end lost 3 bases, the J end lost 1 base, and 3 bases lay between the germline ends. Per-sample PBMC isolation yielded at least 6.5 million cells. This sample was also put to use in a study of T cells of mothers and their children. That work states: Persistent microchimeric T cell clones were not found at ~100 per million sensitivity.

This receptor was obtained from a boy between 10 and 17 years old in good health. The genes are TRBV29-1 and TRBJ2-2, with D unclear. Sequenced material: blood. The CDR3 reads CSVDRNTGELFF. The DNA of the CDR3 is TGCAGCGTTGACAGGAACACCGGGGAGCTGTTTTTT.